The 18 T cell receptor beta chains presented below share a single source sample, sequenced in a study of regulatory T cells in long-lasting Graves disease. CDR3-region Arm-PCR and iRepertoire HTBI primers produced the TCR beta libraries. MiXCR, run by TCRdb on the multiplex PCR reads, gives a single entry per CDR3 protein. The table lists a few hundred thousand distinct CDR3 sequences, 15% to 20% of them singletons. As to time point: newly diagnosed GD, antithyroid drugs for less than 3 months. Construction of the TCR library relied on RNA isolated from PBMCs. This sample was also put to use in a study of T cells in Graves' hyperthyroidism and ophthalmopathy.

The specimen was peripheral blood mononuclear cells (PBMCs), collected at new diagnosis, from a patient treated with antithyroid drugs. The receptors were gathered from a woman under 30 with Graves disease.

This clonotype showed up many times. This rearrangement joins TRBV12-3 or TRBV12-4 to TRBJ2-2, with D possibly being TRBD2 (7 bases). V lost 9 bases, J lost 2 bases, and 19 bases lay in between. The CDR3 length is 16 residues. The CDR3 spells CASKRRGGENTGELFF. Written as DNA, the CDR3 is TGTGCCAGTAAGAGAAGGGGGGGAGAAAACACCGGGGAGCTGTTTTTT.

Concerning this clonotype: A junction end diverges from the germline sequence, so it may reflect a read error. The J gene is TRBJ2-2, the V gene TRBV20-1; 8 nucleotides match TRBD2. CDR3 size: 17 residues. CDR1 DFQATT and CDR2 SNEGSKA come from the germline V gene (reference sequence). This CDR3 reads CSARVGTRGTPDGKLFF. CDR3 in DNA: TGCAGTGCTAGAGTTGGGACTAGAGGGACGCCCGACGGGAAGCTGTTTTTT.

At least ten counts were recorded for this clonotype. This chain joins TRBV6-1 and TRBJ2-7; possibly TRBD1 or TRBD2 for D (5 bases each). Germline V CDR1 and CDR2: MNHNS, SASEGT. The CDR3 length is 15 residues. Trimming took 6 bases from V and 0 from J, leaving 15 bases between them. Here the CDR3 reads CASSERAGSSYEQYF. CDR3 coding DNA: TGTGCCAGCAGCGAACGGGCAGGGAGCTCCTACGAGCAGTACTTC.

V is TRBV5-1 and J is TRBJ2-6; D may be TRBD1 (6 bases). The CDR3 loop spans 19 amino acids. CDR1 is SGHRS, CDR2 YFSETQ, per germline. The V and J ends lost 4 bases and 4 bases respectively, with 24 bases between them. The CDR3: CASSRGHPGRGSGANVLTF. DNA for the CDR3: TGCGCCAGCAGCCGGGGCCATCCGGGCAGGGGATCCGGGGCCAACGTCCTGACTTTC.

CDR3 coding DNA: TGTGCCAGCAGCTTACGTGGGACTAGCGGGGTTTGGTTGATCAATGAGCAGTTCTTC. Its protein product is CASSLRGTSGVWLINEQFF. V usage is TRBV7-9 and J usage is TRBJ2-1; 13 nucleotides agree with TRBD2. Germline CDR1 SEHNR, CDR2 FQNEAQ (reference sequence). The CDR3 runs 19 residues. V lost 2 bases to trimming and J lost 6 bases; unmatched junction nucleotides: 13.

This clonotype was detected a few times. The rearrangement joins TRBV9 to TRBJ2-1, with TRBD2 identical over 11 bases. CDR3 length: 19 amino acids. V dropped 4 bases and J dropped 4; count of bases not matched to a gene: 16. Per germline, CDR1 SGDLS and CDR2 YYNGEE. DNA for the CDR3: TGTGCCAGCAGCCCCAGGCAACGCGGGGGACTAGCGGATTACAATGAGCAGTTCTTC. Translated, it gives CASSPRQRGGLADYNEQFF. Using reference TRBV9 and TRBJ2-1 for the parts outside the CDR3, the full variable domain is DSGVTQTPKHLITATGQRVTLRCSPRSGDLSVYWYQQSLDQGLQFLIQYYNGEERAKGNILERFSAQQFPDLHSELNLSSLELGDSALYFCASSPRQRGGLADYNEQFFGPGTRLTVL.

This clonotype was found a few times. The gene calls are TRBV29-1 and TRBJ1-5, with D possibly TRBD1 on 6 matching bases. This CDR3 has 13 amino acids. Germline V lookup: CDR1 SQVTM, CDR2 ANQGSEA. The germline V and J ends were trimmed by 4 bases and 5 bases, with 12 bases remaining between them. CDR3 sequence reads: CSVGGRGDQPQHF. As DNA, the CDR3 is TGCAGCGTTGGGGGGCGGGGAGATCAGCCCCAGCATTTT.

This clonotype was counted only a few times. The junction shows a germline mismatch at one end, possibly a read error. The chain has TRBV5-1 and TRBJ2-3; D is uncertain. The J call is doubtful: the DNA matches TRBJ2-7 better. This CDR3 contains 16 residues. The germline gives CDR1 SGHRS, CDR2 YFSETQ. The CDR3 here is CTSSLAEWGSSYEQYF. The DNA for the CDR3 is TGCACCAGCAGCTTGGCCGAGTGGGGAAGCTCCTACGAGCAGTACTTC.

This clonotype was found many times. This chain connects TRBV20-1 to TRBJ2-7; maybe TRBD2 (6 bases). The CDR3 is 14 residues long. Germline V gene data show CDR1 as DFQATT and CDR2 as SNEGSKA (reference sequence). Trimming pared 6 bases from V and 6 bases from J, leaving 21 bases between. The CDR3 here is CSAHRSGGVREQYF. The CDR3 region has the DNA TGCAGTGCCCACCGTAGCGGCGGGGTCCGCGAGCAGTACTTC.

This clonotype was observed at least ten times. J is TRBJ2-7 and V is TRBV3-1; D is unclear. Germline CDR1 is LGHDT and CDR2 is YNNKEL (reference sequence). Trimming took off 0 bases at V and 1 base at J, with 13 bases between the two ends. The CDR3 has 16 residues. The CDR3, as DNA: TGTGCCAGCAGCCAAGATCGGCACGTGCCATCCTACGAGCAGTACTTC. It codes for CASSQDRHVPSYEQYF.

The J gene is TRBJ1-6, the V gene TRBV4-1, with a possible D match to TRBD1 (6 bases). Germline CDR1 MGHRA, CDR2 YSYEKL. The CDR3 runs 18 residues. The germline V and J ends were trimmed by 0 bases and 4 bases, with 16 bases remaining between them. DNA of the CDR3: TGCGCCAGCAGCCAAGATGGAGGGGGACGACCGTATAATTCACCCCTCCACTTT. Translated, it gives CASSQDGGGRPYNSPLHF.

This clonotype was observed a handful of times. V gene TRBV20-1 combines with J gene TRBJ2-7; 7 bases are a match to TRBD1. J was trimmed by 3 bases and V by 0 bases; bases with no gene match: 2. CDR3 length: 13 residues. Germline assignment: CDR1 DFQATT and CDR2 SNEGSKA (reference sequence). Here the CDR3 reads CSARDNRGYEQYF. CDR3 nucleotides: TGCAGTGCTAGAGATAACAGGGGCTACGAGCAGTACTTC.

This clonotype was seen ten or more times. The chain has TRBV9 and TRBJ1-1; D is unclear. V was shortened by 4 bases and J by 2 bases, with 9 bases between the two germline ends. Germline CDR1 and CDR2: SGDLS and YYNGEE. The CDR3 has 13 residues. The CDR3 coding sequence is TGTGCCAGCAGCCCGGGGATCAACACTGAAGCTTTCTTT. Translating it yields CASSPGINTEAFF.

Many counts were recorded for this clonotype. The rearrangement joins TRBV27 to TRBJ2-1; D unclear. There are 14 residues in the CDR3. From germline, CDR1 is MNHEY and CDR2 SMNVEV (reference sequence). Trimming took 5 bases from V and 3 from J, leaving 11 bases between them. The CDR3 DNA sequence: TGTGCCAGCAGTGCTCAGCCCCACTACAATGAGCAGTTCTTC. Its protein product is CASSAQPHYNEQFF.

This clonotype was observed a few times. The DNA for the CDR3 is TGCAGTGCTAGGCTCGAACAGCCCCAGCATTTT. Residues: CSARLEQPQHF. The V call is TRBV20-1, the J call TRBJ1-5, with D unresolved. This CDR3 spans 11 amino acids. Deletions cut 3 bases from V and 7 bases from J, with 7 bases between. Germline CDR1 DFQATT, CDR2 SNEGSKA (reference sequence).

This clonotype was seen more than once but under ten times. The rearrangement uses TRBV6-1 and TRBJ2-5; D unresolved. V was clipped by 4 bases and J by 5 bases, with 11 bases between them. The CDR3 covers 13 residues. Germline V gene data show CDR1 as MNHNS and CDR2 as SASEGT. In DNA, the CDR3 is TGTGCCAGCAGTGGGGCGATGTGGGAGACCCAGTACTTC. It encodes CASSGAMWETQYF.

This clonotype appeared many times. V and J are TRBV28 and TRBJ2-7; D gene unclear. V was pared by 6 bases and J by 3 bases, with 6 bases between. The CDR3 runs to 11 residues. Germline V CDR1 and CDR2: MDHEN, SYDVKM. The CDR3: CASSKNYEQYF. For the CDR3, the DNA is TGTGCCAGCAGCAAAAACTACGAGCAGTACTTC.

The V and J genes are TRBV30 and TRBJ2-3; 8 positions agree with TRBD1. This CDR3 has 18 residues. V shed 1 base and J 5 bases; nucleotides not matched to a gene: 17. Looked up from germline, CDR1 is GTSNPN and CDR2 is SVGIG (reference sequence). The CDR3 sequence is CAWSGDPGQGFGLDTQYF. In DNA form, the CDR3 reads TGTGCCTGGAGTGGCGACCCTGGACAGGGATTCGGGCTAGATACGCAGTATTTT. The whole variable domain, remainder taken from reference TRBV30 and TRBJ2-3, is SQTIHQWPATLVQPVGSPLSLECTVEGTSNPNLYWYRQAAGRGLQLLFYSVGIGQISSEVPQNLSASRPQDRQFILSSKKLLLSDSGFYLCAWSGDPGQGFGLDTQYFGPGTRLTVL.